The present T cell receptor (beta chain) was sequenced within a study of cytomegalovirus exposure and HLA in healthy donors. On this clone itself: Antigen: not known.

The CDR3 is 14 residues long. The ends were cut back, 0 bases at V and 0 bases at J, with 6 bases in the middle. CDR1 and CDR2 from the germline V gene are SGDLS and YYNGEE. The PCR employed 60 Vbeta primers together with 13 Jbeta primers. Sequenced by immunoSEQ multiplex PCR; TCRdb stores in-frame clones only, minus some. The profile shows 150,000 to 200,000 clones, roughly four fifths of them singletons. General study results and limits: Using the classifier, cytomegalovirus status was reportedly diagnosed with high specificity and sensitivity.

Sequencing input: PBMCs. The chain combines TRBV9 with TRBJ1-2; no reliable D call. The sequence was obtained from a man younger than 35 in good health and CMV-seronegative. CDR3 coding DNA: TGTGCCAGCAGCGTAGAGGCGGCTAACTATGGCTACACCTTC. Its translation is CASSVEAANYGYTF.